Below are 9 T cell receptor beta chains sequenced from a single sample in a study of T-cell memory formation after mild COVID-19. TCRdb analysed the 5' RACE reads with MiXCR anew, one entry per CDR3 protein. The data show 250,000 to 350,000 distinct CDR3 sequences, 19% seen once. Specimen: PBMCs or a T cell subset sorted from them (not recorded which). The receptors here all came from a man aged 18 to 30 who had mild COVID-19 (a few samples of this study predate the infection). Cell type and time point are not known.

This clonotype has only one observation. The rearrangement joins TRBV4-2 to TRBJ2-7; the D is unclear. Germline V gene data show CDR1 as LGHNA and CDR2 as YNFKEQ. The CDR3 is 13 residues long. V gave up 0 bases and J gave up 7 bases, with 10 bases separating them. The CDR3 coding sequence is TGTGCCAGCAGCCAAGATACCCGTTCGGAGCAGTACTTC. Residues: CASSQDTRSEQYF.

This clonotype appeared a few times. The chain combines TRBV5-1 with TRBJ1-1; D ambiguous. Germline CDR1 and CDR2: SGHRS and YFSETQ. The CDR3 totals 15 residues. Deletions cut 5 bases from V and 7 bases from J, with 21 bases between. For the CDR3, the DNA is TGCGCCAGCAGTGGTCCGAATGGGAGGTTCGGTGAAGCTTTCTTT. As protein: CASSGPNGRFGEAFF.

The V and J genes are TRBV27 and TRBJ2-7; no reliable D call. CDR3 size: 13 residues. Germline V CDR1 and CDR2: MNHEY, SMNVEV (reference sequence). V lost 5 bases and J lost 3, with 11 bases in between. CDR3 amino acids: CASSVGRRYEQYF. The CDR3, as DNA: TGTGCCAGCAGTGTTGGGCGTCGCTACGAGCAGTACTTC.

This clonotype was detected only a few times. J is TRBJ1-2 and V is TRBV6-5; unclear D gene. Germline V gene lookup returns CDR1 MNHEY and CDR2 SVGAGI. The germline V and J ends were trimmed by 6 bases and 5 bases, with 16 bases remaining between them. CDR3 size: 14 residues. CDR3 protein: CASRRGVGSYGYTF. Written as DNA, the CDR3 is TGTGCCAGCAGGCGAGGTGTAGGGAGTTATGGCTACACCTTC.

This clonotype was picked up one time. The chain has TRBV19 and TRBJ2-4; D uncertain. This CDR3 region has 16 residues. CDR1 is LNHDA and CDR2 is SQIVND in the germline V gene (reference sequence). With 4 bases removed from V and 0 bases from J, the gap between germline ends came to 13 bases. For the CDR3, the DNA is TGTGCCAGTAGTACCCCGGATATATCAGCCAAAAACATTCAGTACTTC. Translation: CASSTPDISAKNIQYF. Complete variable domain (other parts from reference TRBV19 and TRBJ2-4): DGGITQSPKYLFRKEGQNVTLSCEQNLNHDAMYWYRQDPGQGLRLIYYSQIVNDFQKGDIAEGYSVSREKKESFPLTVTSAQKNPTAFYLCASSTPDISAKNIQYFGAGTRLSVL.

V usage is TRBV20-1 and J usage is TRBJ2-3, with TRBD1 identical over 7 bases. The junction had 9 bases not matched to a gene; V was cut back by 5 bases and J by 4 bases. CDR1 and CDR2 (germline): DFQATT, SNEGSKA (reference sequence). This CDR3 has 14 amino acids. This chain's CDR3 is CSAPRDSSADTQYF. As DNA, the CDR3 is TGCAGTGCTCCCAGGGACAGTAGCGCAGATACGCAGTATTTT.

V and J are TRBV7-2 and TRBJ2-7; perhaps D is TRBD1 or TRBD2 (5 bases each). V was pared by 5 bases and J by 2 bases, with 13 bases between. This CDR3 has 14 residues. Germline V lookup: CDR1 SGHTA, CDR2 FQGNSA. CDR3 nucleotides: TGTGCCAGCAGCCGGAGTCTGGGGGCCTACGAGCAGTACGTC. Translated, it gives CASSRSLGAYEQYV.

This clonotype came up a few times. The rearrangement links TRBV11-2 to TRBJ1-2; TRBD1 is a possible D gene (5 bases). Deletions cut 6 bases from V and 1 base from J, with 9 bases between. The germline gives CDR1 SGHAT, CDR2 FQNNGV. This CDR3 contains 13 residues. The CDR3 DNA is TGTGCCAGCAGTCCAGGGCATAACTATGGCTACACCTTC. This codes for CASSPGHNYGYTF. The whole variable domain, remainder taken from reference TRBV11-2 and TRBJ1-2, is EAGVAQSPRYKIIEKRQSVAFWCNPISGHATLYWYQQILGQGPKLLIQFQNNGVVDDSQLPKDRFSAERLKGVDSTLKIQPAKLEDSAVYLCASSPGHNYGYTFGSGTRLTVV.

The chain carries TRBV5-1 and TRBJ2-3; TRBD1 matches 8 bases. The CDR3 spans 15 residues. V trimming: 9 bases; J trimming: 4 bases; junction bases outside the gene matches: 13. The germline gives CDR1 SGHRS, CDR2 YFSETQ. CDR3 in DNA: TGCGCCAACCGGATCTTCAGGGGGCAGGCAGATACGCAGTATTTT. This translates into CANRIFRGQADTQYF.